One sample yielded the 30 T cell receptor beta chains listed below, sequenced in a study of cytomegalovirus exposure and HLA in healthy donors. 13 Jbeta primers and 60 Vbeta primers were used for the PCR. The repertoire was sequenced with immunoSEQ multiplex PCR; TCRdb's copy has only in-frame clones and lacks some. In the table there are more than 95,000 clones, more than 65% of which are singletons. Sequencing was carried out using PBMCs. The source is a woman in her 40s in good health and CMV-seropositive.

This clone was seen just once. The chain combines TRBV6-5 with TRBJ1-2; D call uncertain. Germline V lookup: CDR1 MNHEY, CDR2 SVGAGI. This CDR3 contains 15 residues. The V gene lost 0 bases and the J gene lost 2 bases, with 10 bases spanning the gap. CDR3 residues: CASSYSTGGNYGYTF. Here the CDR3 DNA reads TGTGCCAGCAGTTACTCGACTGGAGGGAACTATGGCTACACCTTC.

The chain's CDR3 is CASSPDRGRGNEQFF. CDR3 sequence (DNA): TGTGCCAGCAGCCCAGATAGGGGAAGGGGCAATGAGCAGTTCTTC. The chain recombines TRBV7-2 with TRBJ2-1, with TRBD1 as a possible D gene (5 bases). CDR3 length: 15 amino acids. V was clipped by 5 bases and J by 6 bases, with 17 bases between them. Germline loops: CDR1 SGHTA, CDR2 FQGNSA. The full variable domain, completed using reference TRBV7-2 and TRBJ2-1, is GAGVSQSPSNKVTEKGKDVELRCDPISGHTALYWYRQSLGQGLEFLIYFQGNSAPDKSGLPSDRFSAERTGGSVSTLTIQRTQQEDSAVYLCASSPDRGRGNEQFFGPGTRLTVL.

V and J are TRBV27 and TRBJ2-1, with TRBD2 matching over 13 bases. CDR3 length: 18 residues. With 4 bases clipped from V and 4 bases from J, the junction kept 10 bases outside the gene matches. Germline-derived CDR1 and CDR2 are MNHEY and SMNVEV (reference sequence). CDR3 nucleotides: TGTGCCAGCAGTTCTCCGACTAGCGGGAGGCGCAATTACAATGAGCAGTTCTTC. Its protein product is CASSSPTSGRRNYNEQFF.

This sequence joins TRBV10-3 and TRBJ1-1; tentatively, D is TRBD1 (5 bases). Germline CDR1 reads ENHRY; CDR2 reads SYGVKD. The CDR3 contains 13 residues. V was pared by 3 bases and J by 2 bases, with 7 bases between. The CDR3 DNA reads as TGTGCCATCAGTGAAGACAGAAACACTGAAGCTTTCTTT. It yields the protein CAISEDRNTEAFF.

This chain uses TRBV7-9 with TRBJ2-3; tentatively, D is TRBD1 (5 bases). This CDR3 spans 16 amino acids. Deletions cut 7 bases from V and 0 bases from J, with 17 bases between. From germline, CDR1 is SEHNR and CDR2 FQNEAQ (reference sequence). The CDR3, as DNA: TGTGCCAGCATCACTATTCAGGGTAGGAGCACAGATACGCAGTATTTT. Its protein is CASITIQGRSTDTQYF.

The chain joins TRBV27 to TRBJ2-6; D not resolved. Germline V CDR1 and CDR2: MNHEY, SMNVEV (reference sequence). Trimming cost V 8 bases and J 0 bases, with 5 bases left between them. CDR3 length: 13 residues. The DNA of the CDR3 is TGTGCCAGCCGGGTCTCTGGGGCCAACGTCCTGACTTTC. Encoded protein: CASRVSGANVLTF.

The chain is built from TRBV4-1 and TRBJ2-7, with D possibly matching TRBD2 (6 bases). The CDR3 covers 16 residues. Trimming removed 4 bases at V and 3 bases at J, with 19 bases between. Germline V CDR1 and CDR2: MGHRA, YSYEKL. The CDR3 here is CASSPQARGEYYEQYF. In DNA form, the CDR3 reads TGCGCCAGCAGCCCTCAGGCCCGCGGGGAGTACTACGAGCAGTACTTC.

The CDR3 DNA sequence: TGTGCCAGCAGCCCGCAGGCAGGGGTTGGAGAGACCCAGTACTTC. Protein sequence: CASSPQAGVGETQYF. The chain is built from TRBV11-2 and TRBJ2-5; perhaps TRBD1 as D (6 bases). Trimming pared 5 bases from V and 4 bases from J, leaving 17 bases between. The CDR3 extends over 15 amino acids. Per the germline V gene, CDR1 is SGHAT and CDR2 is FQNNGV. Variable domain in full (rest from reference TRBV11-2 and TRBJ2-5): EAGVAQSPRYKIIEKRQSVAFWCNPISGHATLYWYQQILGQGPKLLIQFQNNGVVDDSQLPKDRFSAERLKGVDSTLKIQPAKLEDSAVYLCASSPQAGVGETQYFGPGTRLLVL.

V usage is TRBV7-7 and J usage is TRBJ2-7, with 9 bases matching TRBD2. CDR3 length equals 14 residues. J was trimmed by 5 bases and V by 5 bases; bases with no gene match: 7. Germline lookup yields CDR1 SSHAT and CDR2 FNYEAQ (reference sequence). The CDR3 protein is CASSLREGLNEQYF. CDR3 sequence (DNA): TGTGCCAGCAGCCTGCGGGAGGGCCTAAACGAGCAGTACTTC.

This sequence joins TRBV14 and TRBJ1-2, with 7 bases lining up with TRBD1. The V gene end was trimmed by 1 base and the J gene end by 8 bases; junction bases not matched to a gene: 4. Germline CDR1 SGHDN, CDR2 FVKESK. The length of the CDR3 is 13 residues. CDR3 protein: CASSQVGGEGYTF. In nucleotides, the CDR3 is TGTGCCAGCAGCCAAGTAGGGGGCGAAGGCTACACCTTC.

This clone has only a few counts. The chain combines TRBV4-1 with TRBJ2-1, with a tentative D call TRBD2 (5 bases). V lost 2 bases and J 0 bases, leaving 11 bases between the germline ends. CDR1 MGHRA and CDR2 YSYEKL come from the germline V gene. The CDR3 is made up of 16 amino acids. The CDR3 DNA sequence: TGCGCCAGCAGCCAATTGGACTTATTCTCCTACAATGAGCAGTTCTTC. Its protein is CASSQLDLFSYNEQFF.

CDR3 nucleotides: TGTGCCAGCAGTTCGGACAGGGGAGTTGGCAATCAGCCCCAGCATTTT. Protein product: CASSSDRGVGNQPQHF. The chain couples TRBV6-5 to TRBJ1-5, with 9 bases lining up with TRBD1. Germline CDR1 is MNHEY and CDR2 is SVGAGI. The CDR3 runs 16 residues. J gave up 2 bases and V 4 bases, and 6 bases lay outside the gene matches.

The chain couples TRBV5-6 to TRBJ2-2; D is possibly TRBD2 (6 bases). CDR1 SGHDT and CDR2 YYEEEE come from the germline V gene. Between the trimmed V and J ends, which lost 4 bases and 6 bases, there was a span of 22 bases. The CDR3 covers 17 residues. The CDR3, as DNA: TGTGCCAGCAGCATTAGCCCTTGGGGGAGGTCTCCCGGGGAGCTGTTTTTT. Its protein is CASSISPWGRSPGELFF.

This clone turned up a few times. V is TRBV2 and J is TRBJ1-1; D ambiguous. The CDR3 contains 13 residues. CDR1 and CDR2 (germline): SNHLY, FYNNEI. V gave up 7 bases and J gave up 5 bases, with 14 bases separating them. The CDR3 here is CASTRRRATEAFF. The CDR3 DNA follows: TGTGCCAGCACCCGGCGGAGGGCTACTGAAGCTTTCTTT.

The chain's CDR3 is CAGQGARNIQYF. The CDR3 DNA is TGCGCCGGACAGGGGGCTCGAAACATTCAGTACTTC. V usage is TRBV10-1 and J usage is TRBJ2-4, with TRBD1 identical over 11 bases. The CDR3 has 12 amino acids. Germline V lookup: CDR1 WNHNN, CDR2 SYGVQD (reference sequence). J was trimmed by 6 bases and V by 11 bases; bases with no gene match: 3.

This clone was seen a handful of times. This chain uses TRBV4-2 with TRBJ2-1; D possibly corresponds to TRBD1 (6 bases). The V and J ends lost 0 bases and 3 bases respectively, with 12 bases between them. Germline CDR1 is LGHNA and CDR2 is YNFKEQ. The CDR3 totals 16 residues. The CDR3 spells CASSQEVEGGYNEQFF. DNA of the CDR3: TGTGCCAGCAGCCAAGAAGTGGAAGGGGGCTACAATGAGCAGTTCTTC.

The chain carries TRBV30 and TRBJ1-3; 8 nucleotides agree with TRBD1. The CDR3 consists of 15 residues. Germline V gives CDR1 GTSNPN, CDR2 SVGIG (reference sequence). V dropped 0 bases and J dropped 4; count of bases not matched to a gene: 5. The CDR3 loop is CAWSVQGGFGNTIYF. CDR3 nucleotide sequence: TGTGCCTGGAGTGTACAGGGGGGATTCGGAAACACCATATATTTT.

The chain's CDR3 is CASTASRLDSYEQYF. CDR3 DNA sequence: TGTGCCAGCACCGCCTCCAGACTTGACTCCTACGAGCAGTACTTC. This sequence joins TRBV2 and TRBJ2-7; D not certain. The CDR3 is 15 amino acids. V was trimmed by 7 bases and J by 0 bases, leaving 16 bases between them. Germline lookup yields CDR1 SNHLY and CDR2 FYNNEI.

The V gene is TRBV5-6, the J gene TRBJ2-3, with TRBD2 matching over 11 bases. From germline, CDR1 is SGHDT and CDR2 YYEEEE. V lost 2 bases, J lost 4 bases, and 12 bases stayed unmatched. The CDR3 extends over 18 amino acids. In DNA form, the CDR3 reads TGTGCCAGCAGCTTCTCCGCAGGGACTAGCGGCCTCGCAGATACGCAGTATTTT. Encoded protein: CASSFSAGTSGLADTQYF.

The V gene is TRBV7-2, the J gene TRBJ2-5, with TRBD2 matching 10 bases. Per the germline V gene, CDR1 is SGHTA and CDR2 is FQGNSA. The CDR3 length is 16 residues. J was trimmed by 5 bases and V by 3 bases; bases with no gene match: 9. The CDR3 DNA is TGTGCCAGCAGCTTTCGGGCTAGCGGGAGTATGGAGACCCAGTACTTC. Its translation is CASSFRASGSMETQYF.

The chain is built from TRBV6-5 and TRBJ2-7, with 10 bases lining up with TRBD2. J was trimmed by 6 bases and V by 6 bases; bases with no gene match: 8. This CDR3 has 14 residues. Germline assignment: CDR1 MNHEY and CDR2 SVGAGI. Written as DNA, the CDR3 is TGTGCCAGCAGCCGACTAGCGGGTATGGGCGAGCAGTACTTC. Protein sequence: CASSRLAGMGEQYF.

This clone was seen a handful of times. The V call is TRBV6-5, the J call TRBJ1-4; tentative D call: TRBD1 (6 bases). In germline, CDR1 is MNHEY, CDR2 SVGAGI. The V end was cut by 6 bases, the J end by 0 bases, with 8 bases between. There are 14 residues in the CDR3. Here the CDR3 reads CASSRTATNEKLFF. The CDR3 nucleotides read TGTGCCAGCAGCCGGACAGCAACTAATGAAAAACTGTTTTTT.

V usage is TRBV18 and J usage is TRBJ2-5; 9 bases are a match to TRBD1. The CDR3 sequence is 15 residues long. With V trimmed by 5 bases and J by 1 base, 5 bases remained unmatched. Germline-derived CDR1 and CDR2 are KGHSH and LQKENI. The CDR3 DNA reads TGTGCCAGCTCATCCGGGACAGGGCCCCAAGAGACCCAGTACTTC. Translation gives CASSSGTGPQETQYF.

J is TRBJ2-1 and V is TRBV19, with a weak D call TRBD2 (5 bases). CDR3 size: 17 residues. Trimming took 1 base from V and 2 from J, leaving 15 bases between them. In germline, CDR1 is LNHDA, CDR2 SQIVND (reference sequence). CDR3 DNA: TGTGCCAGTAGTATAGGGCTCGGAGCGGTCGCCTACAATGAGCAGTTCTTC. This codes for CASSIGLGAVAYNEQFF.

The chain joins TRBV6-5 to TRBJ1-1, with 8 nucleotides matching TRBD1. CDR3 length: 13 residues. Germline V gives CDR1 MNHEY, CDR2 SVGAGI. J was trimmed by 7 bases and V by 4 bases; bases with no gene match: 5. CDR3 DNA sequence: TGTGCCAGCAGTTTCTCAGGGGGCCTTGAAGCTTTCTTT. Amino acids: CASSFSGGLEAFF.

The chain couples TRBV5-1 to TRBJ2-5; D call uncertain. Germline V gene lookup returns CDR1 SGHRS and CDR2 YFSETQ. Deletions cut 2 bases from V and 1 base from J, with 9 bases between. This CDR3 contains 14 residues. The CDR3 spells CASSFQAFQETQYF. The CDR3 DNA reads as TGCGCCAGCAGCTTCCAGGCGTTCCAAGAGACCCAGTACTTC.

This clone has a handful of counts. J is TRBJ1-1 and V is TRBV30; possible D gene TRBD1, 5 bases. Germline values: CDR1 GTSNPN, CDR2 SVGIG (reference sequence). This CDR3 is 14 amino acids long. Trimming removed 1 base from V and 1 base from J, with 10 bases in between. In DNA form, the CDR3 reads TGTGCCTGGAGTGCGACAGCCTGGAACACTGAAGCTTTCTTT. It translates to CAWSATAWNTEAFF. The full variable domain, completed using reference TRBV30 and TRBJ1-1, is SQTIHQWPATLVQPVGSPLSLECTVEGTSNPNLYWYRQAAGRGLQLLFYSVGIGQISSEVPQNLSASRPQDRQFILSSKKLLLSDSGFYLCAWSATAWNTEAFFGQGTRLTVV.

This clone was found a few times. V usage is TRBV30 and J usage is TRBJ1-1; the match to TRBD1 covers 8 bases. Germline V gives CDR1 GTSNPN, CDR2 SVGIG (reference sequence). The length of the CDR3 is 15 residues. V dropped 2 bases and J dropped 8; count of bases not matched to a gene: 13. CDR3 nucleotides: TGTGCCTGGAGTACACTCCCCGGGACAGGAAGGGAAGCTTTCTTT. Residues: CAWSTLPGTGREAFF.

This clone was detected once. The chain has TRBV25-1 and TRBJ2-2; D is unresolved. Trimming stripped 7 bases from V and 0 bases from J, with 6 bases between. Germline V CDR1 and CDR2: MGHDK, SYGVNS. The CDR3 consists of 13 residues. The CDR3 DNA sequence: TGTGCCAGCATAGCAGCGAACACCGGGGAGCTGTTTTTT. Translated, it gives CASIAANTGELFF.

This clone was seen more than once but under ten times. The chain employs TRBV28 and TRBJ2-4, with 7 bases that match TRBD2. The CDR3 extends over 14 amino acids. Germline V gene sequence: CDR1 MDHEN, CDR2 SYDVKM. The J segment lost 12 bases and the V segment lost 2 bases, leaving 10 bases of the junction unmatched. CDR3 protein: CASSLLAGANTQYF. Here the CDR3 DNA reads TGTGCCAGCAGTTTACTGGCGGGAGCGAATACTCAGTACTTC. Drawing the rest from reference TRBV28 and TRBJ2-4, the complete variable domain is DVKVTQSSRYLVKRTGEKVFLECVQDMDHENMFWYRQDPGLGLRLIYFSYDVKMKEKGDIPEGYSVSREKKERFSLILESASTNQTSMYLCASSLLAGANTQYFGAGTRLSVL.